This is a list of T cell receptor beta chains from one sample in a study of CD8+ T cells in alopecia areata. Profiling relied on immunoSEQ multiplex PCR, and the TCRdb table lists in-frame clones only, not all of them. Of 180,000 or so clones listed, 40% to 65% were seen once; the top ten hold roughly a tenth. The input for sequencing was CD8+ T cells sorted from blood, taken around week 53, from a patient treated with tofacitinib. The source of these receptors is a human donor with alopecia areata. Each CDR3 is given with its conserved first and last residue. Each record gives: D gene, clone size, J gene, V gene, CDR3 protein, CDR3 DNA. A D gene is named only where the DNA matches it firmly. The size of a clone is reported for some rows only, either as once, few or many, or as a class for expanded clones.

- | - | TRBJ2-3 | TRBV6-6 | CASSFRADTQYF | TGTGCCAGCAGTTTCAGAGCAGATACGCAGTATTTT
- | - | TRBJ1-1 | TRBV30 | CAWANGGTEAFF | TGTGCCTGGGCCAATGGGGGCACTGAAGCTTTCTTT
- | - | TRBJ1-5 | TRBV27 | CASSFRDQPQHF | TGTGCCAGCAGTTTTCGAGATCAGCCCCAGCATTTT
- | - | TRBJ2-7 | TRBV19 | CASSISNSLYEQYF | TGTGCCAGTAGTATATCGAACAGTCTCTACGAGCAGTACTTC
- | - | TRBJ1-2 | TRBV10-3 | CAISEEQAYGYTF | TGTGCCATCAGTGAGGAACAGGCATACGGCTACACCTTC
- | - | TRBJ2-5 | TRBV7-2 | CASSSVGRDKRETQYF | TGTGCCAGCAGCTCCGTGGGCAGGGATAAGCGGGAGACCCAGTACTTC
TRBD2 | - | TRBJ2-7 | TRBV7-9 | CASSLGGGAYEQYF | TGTGCCAGCAGCTTAGGCGGGGGGGCTTACGAGCAGTACTTC
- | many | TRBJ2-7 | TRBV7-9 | CASSFPGPYTPYEQYF | TGTGCCAGCAGCTTTCCGGGGCCCTATACCCCCTACGAGCAGTACTTC
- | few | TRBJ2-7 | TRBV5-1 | CASSPDSAYEQYF | TGCGCCAGCAGCCCCGACAGTGCCTACGAGCAGTACTTC
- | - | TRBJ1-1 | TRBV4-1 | CASSQEPGPLEAFF | TGCGCCAGCAGCCAAGAGCCGGGACCTCTTGAAGCTTTCTTT
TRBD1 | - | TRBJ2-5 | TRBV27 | CASRGTGDALETQYF | TGTGCTAGCAGGGGGACAGGGGACGCGCTGGAGACCCAGTACTTC
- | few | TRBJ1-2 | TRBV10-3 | CAINFGDKVHGYTF | TGTGCCATCAACTTCGGGGACAAGGTGCATGGCTACACCTTC
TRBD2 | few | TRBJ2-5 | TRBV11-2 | CASSFGSGSGGQETQYF | TGTGCCAGCAGCTTCGGGAGCGGTAGCGGGGGGCAAGAGACCCAGTACTTC
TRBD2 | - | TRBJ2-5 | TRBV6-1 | CASSEEGSGGRVGLQETQYF | TGTGCCAGCAGTGAAGAGGGTAGCGGGGGCCGGGTGGGACTCCAAGAGACCCAGTACTTC
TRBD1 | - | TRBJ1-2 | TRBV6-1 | CASSPGTVSRGYTF | TGTGCCAGCAGCCCCGGGACAGTAAGTAGGGGCTACACCTTC
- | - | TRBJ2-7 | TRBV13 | CASSLESGPHEQYF | TGTGCCAGCAGCCTCGAGTCAGGTCCCCACGAGCAGTACTTC
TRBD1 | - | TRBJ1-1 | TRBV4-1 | CASSINRGVGTEAFF | TGCGCCAGCAGTATAAACAGGGGGGTTGGTACTGAAGCTTTCTTT
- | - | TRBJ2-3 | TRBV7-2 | CASSPLMGPRTDTQYF | TGTGCCAGCAGTCCCCTAATGGGGCCCCGCACAGATACGCAGTATTTT
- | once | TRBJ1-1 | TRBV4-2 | CASSQDDRLMNTEAFF | TGTGCCAGCAGCCAAGATGACAGGCTAATGAACACTGAAGCTTTCTTT
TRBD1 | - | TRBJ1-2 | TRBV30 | CAWSRLRGLGHYGYTF | TGTGCCTGGAGCCGCTTAAGGGGGCTAGGACACTATGGCTACACCTTC
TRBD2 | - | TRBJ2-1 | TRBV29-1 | CSVEPSFGGAYNEQFF | TGCAGCGTTGAACCGTCGTTTGGGGGGGCCTACAATGAGCAGTTCTTC
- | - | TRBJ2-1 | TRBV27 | CASSRTKGGIEQFF | TGTGCCAGCAGCCGTACCAAAGGGGGGATTGAGCAGTTCTTC
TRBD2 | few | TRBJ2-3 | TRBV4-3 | CASSQVMGAGGPHTQYF | TGCGCCAGCAGCCAAGTTATGGGGGCGGGGGGGCCCCATACGCAGTATTTT
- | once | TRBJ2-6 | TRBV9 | CASSEVSGANVLTF | TGTGCCAGCAGCGAAGTCTCTGGGGCCAACGTCCTGACTTTC
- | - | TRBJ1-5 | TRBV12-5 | CASGFADPGYSNQPQHF | TGTGCTAGTGGTTTCGCGGACCCTGGGTATAGCAATCAGCCCCAGCATTTT
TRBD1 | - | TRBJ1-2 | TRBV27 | CASSLRRGQGYTF | TGTGCCAGCAGTTTAAGGAGGGGGCAAGGCTACACCTTC
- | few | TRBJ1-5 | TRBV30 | CAWSVQGDQPQHF | TGTGCCTGGAGTGTACAGGGCGATCAGCCCCAGCATTTT
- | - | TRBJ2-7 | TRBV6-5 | CASSYGGTAYEQYF | TGTGCCAGCAGTTACGGGGGGACGGCCTACGAGCAGTACTTC
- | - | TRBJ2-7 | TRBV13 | CASSHSPDEQYF | TGTGCCAGCAGCCACTCTCCCGACGAGCAGTACTTC
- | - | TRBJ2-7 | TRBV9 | CASSVSDRNYEQYF | TGTGCCAGCAGCGTCTCGGACAGAAATTACGAGCAGTACTTC
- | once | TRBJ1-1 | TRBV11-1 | CASSFSRASNTEAFF | TGTGCCAGCAGCTTCAGTAGGGCGTCCAACACTGAAGCTTTCTTT
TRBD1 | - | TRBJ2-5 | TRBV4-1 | CASSQAGGAETQYF | TGCGCCAGCAGCCAAGCAGGGGGCGCAGAGACCCAGTACTTC
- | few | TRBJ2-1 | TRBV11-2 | CASSFGPNLSYNEQFF | TGTGCCAGCAGCTTCGGACCAAACCTAAGCTACAATGAGCAGTTCTTC
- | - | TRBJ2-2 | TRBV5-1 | CASSLDVVPARELFF | TGCGCCAGCAGCTTGGATGTGGTCCCGGCCCGGGAGCTGTTTTTT
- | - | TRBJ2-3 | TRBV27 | CASSLRQGTDTQYF | TGTGCCAGCAGTTTAAGGCAGGGGACAGATACGCAGTATTTT
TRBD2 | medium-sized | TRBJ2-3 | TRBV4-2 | CASSRTSGGATDTQYF | TGTGCCAGCAGCCGGACTAGCGGGGGGGCCACAGATACGCAGTATTTT
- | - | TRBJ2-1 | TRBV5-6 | CASSLGGGGEQFF | TGTGCCAGCAGCTTGGGAGGAGGCGGTGAGCAGTTCTTC
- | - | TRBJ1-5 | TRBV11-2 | CASSLSRGSNQPQHF | TGTGCCAGCAGCTTGTCCAGGGGAAGCAATCAGCCCCAGCATTTT
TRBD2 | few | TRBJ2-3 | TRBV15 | CATSRTSGGADTQYF | TGTGCCACCAGCAGGACTAGCGGGGGGGCCGATACGCAGTATTTT
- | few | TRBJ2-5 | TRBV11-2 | CASSLVGGWETQYF | TGTGCCAGCAGCCTAGTGGGGGGCTGGGAGACCCAGTACTTC